Below, 30 T cell receptor beta chains from the same sample are listed, as sequenced in a study of T cell responses to AZD1222 COVID-19 vaccine. The protocol was immunoSEQ multiplex PCR, while the TCRdb copy is restricted to in-frame clones and leaves out a portion. The data contain 54,000 or so clones, around nine tenths of them seen just once; the ten biggest clones take up 3.9%. Specimen: peripheral blood, collected on day 0 of AZD1222 vaccination. The source of these receptors is an adult in good health.

The rearrangement joins TRBV3-1 (or the pseudogene TRBV3-2) to TRBJ1-2, with D perhaps TRBD1 (5 bases). From germline, CDR1 is LGHDT and CDR2 YNNKEL (reference sequence). V was clipped by 1 base and J by 3 bases, with 15 bases between them. The CDR3 length is 16 residues. The CDR3 loop is CASSQAGQGGDYGYTF. The CDR3 bases are TGTGCCAGCAGCCAAGCAGGGCAGGGAGGAGACTATGGCTACACCTTC.

The J gene is TRBJ1-3, the V gene TRBV7-9, with 7 bases aligning to TRBD1. Germline CDR1 and CDR2: SEHNR and FQNEAQ (reference sequence). J lost 3 bases, V lost 2 bases, and 7 bases had no gene match. The CDR3 extends over 16 amino acids. The CDR3 loop reads CASSLSYRGHGNTIYF. Here the CDR3 DNA reads TGTGCCAGCAGCTTATCGTATAGGGGGCATGGAAACACCATATATTTT.

V usage is TRBV18 and J usage is TRBJ2-3; the match to TRBD2 covers 10 bases. The V gene's germline CDR1 is KGHSH and CDR2 LQKENI. Germline trimming cut 4 bases from V and 5 bases from J; bases unmatched to any gene: 6. CDR3 length: 15 amino acids. The CDR3 here is CASSLGLAPRDTQYF. The CDR3 coding sequence is TGTGCCAGCTCACTGGGACTAGCGCCTCGAGATACGCAGTATTTT.

CDR3 DNA: TGTGCCAGCAGTTCCCTTCGACTAGCGCAAAGCTCCTACGAGCAGTACTTC. Amino acid sequence: CASSSLRLAQSSYEQYF. The chain couples TRBV28 to TRBJ2-7; 8 bases align to TRBD2. The germline V gene encodes CDR1 MDHEN and CDR2 SYDVKM. V gave up 4 bases and J gave up 0 bases; unmatched junction bases: 11. The CDR3 runs 17 residues.

The rearrangement links TRBV4-1 to TRBJ1-5; D is ambiguous. The CDR3 is 15 residues long. Germline-derived CDR1 and CDR2 are MGHRA and YSYEKL. Trimming stripped 3 bases from V and 0 bases from J, with 9 bases between. In DNA, the CDR3 is TGCGCCAGCAGCCAGCGCGAGGATAGCAATCAGCCCCAGCATTTT. Amino acids: CASSQREDSNQPQHF.

V gene TRBV6-5 combines with J gene TRBJ2-7, with 12 positions matching TRBD2. Germline loops: CDR1 MNHEY, CDR2 SVGAGI. V dropped 1 base and J dropped 3; count of bases not matched to a gene: 4. The CDR3 loop spans 16 amino acids. CDR3 coding DNA: TGTGCCAGCAGTTACTACATGACTAGCGGGGGCTACGAGCAGTACTTC. Translation gives CASSYYMTSGGYEQYF.

The gene calls are TRBV6-2 or TRBV6-3 and TRBJ2-3, with D perhaps assigned TRBD1 or TRBD2 (6 bases each). Germline CDR1 MNHEY, CDR2 SVGEGT. This CDR3 contains 17 residues. Trimming shortened V by 0 bases and J by 2 bases, and 15 bases separated the two germline ends. CDR3 amino acids: CASSYSPGGGHTDTQYF. The CDR3 nucleotides read TGTGCCAGCAGTTACTCCCCTGGAGGGGGGCACACAGATACGCAGTATTTT.

The CDR3 nucleotides read TGCGCCAGCAGCCAAGGGCAGGGGGCCTACGAGCAGTACTTC. Translation: CASSQGQGAYEQYF. The V call is TRBV4-3, the J call TRBJ2-7; 7 bases agree with TRBD1. V shed 1 base and J 2 bases; nucleotides not matched to a gene: 2. The CDR3 is 14 amino acids. Germline CDR1 reads LGHNA; CDR2 reads YSLEER.

This chain links TRBV6-5 with TRBJ1-6; D is unclear. Per the germline V gene, CDR1 is MNHEY and CDR2 is SVGAGI. V lost 1 base and J lost 0, with 4 bases in between. The CDR3 loop spans 15 amino acids. The CDR3 sequence is CASSYWSSYNSPLHF. CDR3 coding DNA: TGTGCCAGCAGTTACTGGAGCTCCTATAATTCACCCCTCCACTTT.

The rearrangement uses TRBV4-3 and TRBJ2-7, with TRBD1 matching 7 bases. This CDR3 has 16 amino acids. Germline CDR1 is LGHNA and CDR2 is YSLEER. Trimming took 0 bases from V and 7 from J; bases not matched to a gene: 12. The CDR3 reads CASSQDRSGFRGEQYF. The CDR3 bases are TGCGCCAGCAGCCAAGATCGGAGCGGCTTCAGGGGGGAGCAGTACTTC.

The chain uses TRBV11-3 and TRBJ2-1; no clear D gene. The CDR3 consists of 13 residues. Germline assignment: CDR1 SGHNT and CDR2 YENEEA. Trimming removed 4 bases from V and 6 bases from J, with 10 bases in between. The CDR3 sequence is CASSSRRANEQFF. CDR3 DNA sequence: TGTGCCAGCAGCTCTCGAAGGGCCAATGAGCAGTTCTTC.

The chain is built from TRBV3-1 (or the pseudogene TRBV3-2) and TRBJ2-1, with D hard to call. The CDR3 has 12 amino acids. Germline CDR1 reads LGHDT; CDR2 reads YNNKEL (reference sequence). The V and J ends lost 4 bases and 6 bases respectively, with 7 bases between them. CDR3 region: CASSPRLNEQFF. CDR3 coding DNA: TGTGCCAGCAGCCCCCGACTCAATGAGCAGTTCTTC.

This clone occurred a few times. This sequence joins TRBV7-9 and TRBJ2-7, with unresolved D. The germline V and J ends were trimmed by 1 base and 6 bases, with 16 bases remaining between them. The CDR3 sequence is 15 residues long. CDR1 SEHNR and CDR2 FQNEAQ come from the germline V gene (reference sequence). CDR3 in DNA: TGTGCCAGCAGCTTAGACCGAGTGTCAGAACGCGAGCAGTACTTC. Translating it yields CASSLDRVSEREQYF.

The chain recombines TRBV15 with TRBJ2-2; 9 bases align to TRBD1. J gave up 7 bases and V 0 bases, and 9 bases lay outside the gene matches. The length of the CDR3 is 17 residues. CDR1 and CDR2 (germline): LNHNV, YYDKDF (reference sequence). This CDR3 is CATSRDTVGQGSGELFF. The CDR3 coding sequence is TGTGCCACCAGCAGAGATACAGTGGGACAGGGAAGCGGGGAGCTGTTTTTT.

The rearrangement joins TRBV2 to TRBJ1-1; tentative D call: TRBD1 (5 bases). Germline CDR1 SNHLY, CDR2 FYNNEI. Trimming cost V 8 bases and J 3 bases, with 16 bases left between them. The CDR3 contains 14 residues. The CDR3 DNA reads as TGTGCCAGCCCCACGCCGCAGGGATACACTGAAGCTTTCTTT. It specifies CASPTPQGYTEAFF.

The chain recombines TRBV13 with TRBJ1-2, with TRBD1 matching 12 bases. In germline, CDR1 is PRHDT, CDR2 FYEKMQ (reference sequence). The CDR3 spans 17 residues. V trimming: 3 bases; J trimming: 3 bases; junction bases outside the gene matches: 8. The CDR3 loop reads CASSFTGTGGPDYGYTF. DNA of the CDR3: TGTGCCAGCAGCTTTACCGGGACAGGGGGCCCAGACTATGGCTACACCTTC.

The chain combines TRBV5-1 with TRBJ2-6; D is unclear. With 2 bases removed from V and 3 bases from J, the gap between germline ends came to 6 bases. The CDR3 runs to 14 residues. Per germline, CDR1 SGHRS and CDR2 YFSETQ. CDR3 DNA: TGCGCCAGCAGCTTAAGGGATGGGGCCAACGTCCTGACTTTC. Its protein is CASSLRDGANVLTF.

The gene calls are TRBV19 and TRBJ2-3; 8 bases fit TRBD2. Losses at the gene ends were 9 bases for V and 6 bases for J; bases not matched to a gene: 17. The germline V gene has CDR1 LNHDA and CDR2 SQIVND (reference sequence). The CDR3 is made up of 16 amino acids. DNA of the CDR3: TGTGCCAGCAACACCGCCCGGGGGGGGGTAGGGGATACGCAGTATTTT. Translation: CASNTARGGVGDTQYF.

The rearrangement uses TRBV27 and TRBJ2-2; D gene uncertain. Germline CDR1 is MNHEY and CDR2 is SMNVEV (reference sequence). The CDR3 has 12 amino acids. Trimming took off 6 bases at V and 5 bases at J, with 7 bases between the two ends. CDR3 in DNA: TGTGCCAGCAGGACCGGTACCGGGGAGCTGTTTTTT. It yields the protein CASRTGTGELFF.

The genes are TRBV11-2 and TRBJ1-3, with D hard to call. Germline V gene sequence: CDR1 SGHAT, CDR2 FQNNGV. Trimming pared 9 bases from V and 0 bases from J, leaving 12 bases between. The CDR3 loop spans 14 amino acids. Written as DNA, the CDR3 is TGTGCCAGTCGCCCTTCTTTCTCTGGAAACACCATATATTTT. Residues: CASRPSFSGNTIYF.

A single count supports this clone. The genes are TRBV23-1 and TRBJ2-1; 10 bases are a match to TRBD1. TRBV23-1 is designated an ORF whose function remains uncertain. V lost 5 bases, J lost 7 bases, and 2 bases stayed unmatched. CDR3 length: 13 amino acids. In DNA, the CDR3 is TGCGCCAGCAGTTGGACAGGGGGAAATGAGCAGTTCTTC. Translation: CASSWTGGNEQFF.

The chain couples TRBV7-9 to TRBJ2-5; D might be TRBD2 (6 bases). Germline V gene sequence: CDR1 SEHNR, CDR2 FQNEAQ (reference sequence). V lost 5 bases to trimming and J lost 5 bases, with 21 bases between them. CDR3 length equals 16 residues. In nucleotides, the CDR3 is TGTGCCAGCAGCCATTCTACTGGAGGGAATTTGGAGACCCAGTACTTC. This gives the protein CASSHSTGGNLETQYF.

The chain employs TRBV11-2 and TRBJ1-3; 7 bases line up with TRBD1. With V trimmed by 3 bases and J by 3 bases, 5 bases remained unmatched. The germline V gene encodes CDR1 SGHAT and CDR2 FQNNGV. The CDR3 has 15 residues. The CDR3 spells CASSFTGVDGNTIYF. The CDR3 DNA reads TGTGCCAGCAGCTTTACAGGGGTAGATGGAAACACCATATATTTT.

This clone was counted a single time. The rearrangement links TRBV4-1 to TRBJ1-1; no reliable D call. This CDR3 comprises 14 residues. The germline CDR1 and CDR2 sequences are MGHRA and YSYEKL. Trimming stripped 0 bases from V and 0 bases from J, with 5 bases between. CDR3 sequence: CASSQDPLNTEAFF. The CDR3 DNA follows: TGCGCCAGCAGCCAAGACCCCTTGAACACTGAAGCTTTCTTT.

This clone was seen more than once but under ten times. The chain combines TRBV12-3 or TRBV12-4 with TRBJ1-5; D gene unclear. The CDR3 consists of 13 residues. V dropped 3 bases and J dropped 5 bases, with 8 bases sitting between them. The CDR3 coding sequence is TGTGCCAGCAGTTTCCGGCCGTATCAGCCCCAGCATTTT. This sequence encodes CASSFRPYQPQHF.

In its sample, this clone was seen once. The chain joins TRBV5-1 to TRBJ1-1; a possible D gene is TRBD1 (6 bases). CDR3 length: 17 residues. CDR1 and CDR2 (germline): SGHRS, YFSETQ. V dropped 3 bases and J dropped 0 bases, with 18 bases sitting between them. For the CDR3, the DNA is TGCGCCAGCAGCTGGAGACAGGAGGATTACATGAACACTGAAGCTTTCTTT. Protein: CASSWRQEDYMNTEAFF.

This chain uses TRBV15 with TRBJ1-2; D unclear. V lost 7 bases and J lost 2, with 11 bases in between. This CDR3 has 13 residues. Germline V gene sequence: CDR1 LNHNV, CDR2 YYDKDF (reference sequence). The CDR3 region has the DNA TGTGCCACCAACTCGGGGTACAACTATGGCTACACCTTC. This translates into CATNSGYNYGYTF.

This clone was seen a single time. This chain connects TRBV9 to TRBJ1-4, with 8 bases that match TRBD1. The V gene's germline CDR1 is SGDLS and CDR2 YYNGEE. Trimming removed 4 bases from V and 8 bases from J; junction bases left unmatched: 7. CDR3 length equals 14 residues. CDR3 DNA sequence: TGTGCCAGCAGCCCCGGGGACAGGTTAGAAAAACTGTTTTTT. Translated: CASSPGDRLEKLFF.

The rearrangement joins TRBV19 to TRBJ1-3, with D possibly TRBD1 on 6 matching bases. CDR3 size: 16 residues. V was trimmed by 5 bases and J by 1 base, leaving 15 bases between them. Germline CDR1 LNHDA, CDR2 SQIVND (reference sequence). CDR3 protein: CASSALLTGSGNTIYF. The CDR3 nucleotides are TGTGCCAGTAGTGCCCTACTTACAGGGTCTGGAAACACCATATATTTT.

The chain employs TRBV13 and TRBJ1-6; D remains unclear. The CDR3 consists of 16 residues. V lost 4 bases and J lost 3, with 13 bases in between. Germline lookup yields CDR1 PRHDT and CDR2 FYEKMQ (reference sequence). Here the CDR3 reads CASSSAGRDYNSPLHF. The DNA for the CDR3 is TGTGCCAGCAGCTCAGCGGGAAGGGACTATAATTCACCCCTCCACTTT.